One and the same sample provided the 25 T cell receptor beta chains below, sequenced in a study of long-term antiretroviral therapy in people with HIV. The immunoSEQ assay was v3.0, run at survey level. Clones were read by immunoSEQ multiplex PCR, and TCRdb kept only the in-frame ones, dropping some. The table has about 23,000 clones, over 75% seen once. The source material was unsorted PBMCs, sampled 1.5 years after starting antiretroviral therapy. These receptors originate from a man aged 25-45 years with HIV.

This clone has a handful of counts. The CDR3 bases are TGTGCCAGCAGCGTAGATTGGGCAGGGGGATCCTCTGGAAACACCATATATTTT. This gives the protein CASSVDWAGGSSGNTIYF. The chain combines TRBV9 with TRBJ1-3; 7 bases map to TRBD1. V trimming: 0 bases; J trimming: 0 bases; junction bases outside the gene matches: 9. The CDR3 spans 18 residues. The germline V gene encodes CDR1 SGDLS and CDR2 YYNGEE. Filled out from reference TRBV9 and TRBJ1-3, the complete variable domain reads DSGVTQTPKHLITATGQRVTLRCSPRSGDLSVYWYQQSLDQGLQFLIQYYNGEERAKGNILERFSAQQFPDLHSELNLSSLELGDSALYFCASSVDWAGGSSGNTIYFGEGSWLTVV.

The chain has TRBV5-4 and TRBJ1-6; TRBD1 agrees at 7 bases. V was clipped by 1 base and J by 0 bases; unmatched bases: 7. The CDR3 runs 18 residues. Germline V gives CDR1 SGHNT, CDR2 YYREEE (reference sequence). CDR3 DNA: TGTGCCAGCAGCTTGAGGGGACAGCGAAGCTCCTATAATTCACCCCTCCACTTT. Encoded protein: CASSLRGQRSSYNSPLHF.

CDR3 nucleotides: TGTGCCAGCTCACCACAGGGGGCAACTGAAGCTTTCTTT. As protein: CASSPQGATEAFF. The chain carries TRBV18 and TRBJ1-1; TRBD1 aligns across 7 bases. Germline V gives CDR1 KGHSH, CDR2 LQKENI. V gave up 1 base and J gave up 5 bases; unmatched junction bases: 1. CDR3 length: 13 amino acids. Variable domain in full (rest from reference TRBV18 and TRBJ1-1): NAGVMQNPRHLVRRRGQEARLRCSPMKGHSHVYWYRQLPEEGLKFMVYLQKENIIDESGMPKERFSAEFPKEGPSILRIQQVVRGDSAAYFCASSPQGATEAFFGQGTRLTVV.

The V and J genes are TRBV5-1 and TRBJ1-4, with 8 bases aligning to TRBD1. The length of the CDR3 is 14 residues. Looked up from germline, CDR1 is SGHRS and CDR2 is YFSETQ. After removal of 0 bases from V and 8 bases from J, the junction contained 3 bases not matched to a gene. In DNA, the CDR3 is TGCGCCAGCAGCTTGGGGAACAGGGGGGAAAAACTGTTTTTT. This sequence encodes CASSLGNRGEKLFF.

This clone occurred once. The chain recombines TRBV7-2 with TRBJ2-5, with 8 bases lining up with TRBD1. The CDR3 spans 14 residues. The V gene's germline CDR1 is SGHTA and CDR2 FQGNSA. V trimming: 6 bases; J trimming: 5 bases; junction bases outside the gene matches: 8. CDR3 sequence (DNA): TGTGCCAGCAGTCTTCAGGGGGCTGGGGAGACCCAGTACTTC. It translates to CASSLQGAGETQYF.

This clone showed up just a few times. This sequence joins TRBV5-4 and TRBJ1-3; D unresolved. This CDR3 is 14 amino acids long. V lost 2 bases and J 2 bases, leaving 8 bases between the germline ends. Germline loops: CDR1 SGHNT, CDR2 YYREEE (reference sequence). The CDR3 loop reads CASSFGQAGNTIYF. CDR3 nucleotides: TGTGCCAGCAGCTTCGGTCAGGCTGGAAACACCATATATTTT.

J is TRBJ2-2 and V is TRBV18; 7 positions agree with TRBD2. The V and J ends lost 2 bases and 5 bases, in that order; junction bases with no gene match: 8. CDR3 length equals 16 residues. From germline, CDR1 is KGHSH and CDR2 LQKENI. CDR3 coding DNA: TGTGCCAGCTCACCAATCGGCGGGAGCAAGACCGGGGAGCTGTTTTTT. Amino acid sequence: CASSPIGGSKTGELFF.

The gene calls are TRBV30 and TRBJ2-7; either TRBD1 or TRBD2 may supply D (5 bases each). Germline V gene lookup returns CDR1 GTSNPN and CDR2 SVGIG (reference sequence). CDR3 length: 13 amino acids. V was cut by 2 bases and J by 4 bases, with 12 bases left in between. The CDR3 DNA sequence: TGTGCCTGGAGTCCCGGGGCACTTTACGAGCAGTACTTC. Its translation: CAWSPGALYEQYF.

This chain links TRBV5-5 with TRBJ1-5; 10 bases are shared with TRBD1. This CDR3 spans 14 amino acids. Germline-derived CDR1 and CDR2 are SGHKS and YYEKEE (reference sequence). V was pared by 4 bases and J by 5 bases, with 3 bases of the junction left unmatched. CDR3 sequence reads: CASSLGQGDQPQHF. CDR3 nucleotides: TGTGCCAGCAGCCTAGGACAGGGGGATCAGCCCCAGCATTTT. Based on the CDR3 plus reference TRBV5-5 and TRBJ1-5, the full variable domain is DAGVTQSPTHLIKTRGQQVTLRCSPISGHKSVSWYQQVLGQGPQFIFQYYEKEERGRGNFPDRFSARQFPNYSSELNVNALLLGDSALYLCASSLGQGDQPQHFGDGTRLSIL.

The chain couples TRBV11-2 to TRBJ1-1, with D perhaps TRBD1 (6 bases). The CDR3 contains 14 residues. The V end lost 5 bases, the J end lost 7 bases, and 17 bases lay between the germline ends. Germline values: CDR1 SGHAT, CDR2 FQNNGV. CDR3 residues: CASSPRGGTFEAFF. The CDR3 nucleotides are TGTGCCAGCAGCCCGAGGGGGGGGACGTTTGAAGCTTTCTTT.

CDR3 loop: CASSLRMNTGNTIYF. CDR3 bases: TGTGCCAGCAGTTTACGGATGAATACTGGAAACACCATATATTTT. The chain combines TRBV28 with TRBJ1-3; D unresolved. Germline V lookup: CDR1 MDHEN, CDR2 SYDVKM. The ends were cut back, 2 bases at V and 2 bases at J, with 10 bases in the middle. The CDR3 length is 15 residues. Filled out from reference TRBV28 and TRBJ1-3, the complete variable domain reads DVKVTQSSRYLVKRTGEKVFLECVQDMDHENMFWYRQDPGLGLRLIYFSYDVKMKEKGDIPEGYSVSREKKERFSLILESASTNQTSMYLCASSLRMNTGNTIYFGEGSWLTVV.

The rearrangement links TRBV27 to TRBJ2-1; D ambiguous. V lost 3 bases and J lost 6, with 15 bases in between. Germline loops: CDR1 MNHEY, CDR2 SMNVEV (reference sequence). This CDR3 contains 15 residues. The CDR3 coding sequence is TGTGCCAGCAGTTTGGCACCCGAAAGGCGCAATGAGCAGTTCTTC. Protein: CASSLAPERRNEQFF.

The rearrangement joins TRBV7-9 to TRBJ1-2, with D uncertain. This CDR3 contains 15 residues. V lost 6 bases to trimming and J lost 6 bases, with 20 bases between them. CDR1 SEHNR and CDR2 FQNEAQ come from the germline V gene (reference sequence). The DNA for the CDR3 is TGTGCCAGCAGTTTCGCCGGACCGGACGTGGATGGCTACACCTTC. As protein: CASSFAGPDVDGYTF.

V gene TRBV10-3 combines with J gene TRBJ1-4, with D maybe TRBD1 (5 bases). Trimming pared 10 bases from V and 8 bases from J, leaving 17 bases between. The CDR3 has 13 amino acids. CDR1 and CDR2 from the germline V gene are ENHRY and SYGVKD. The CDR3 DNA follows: TGTGCCACGCACCAGTCCAGGGAGGAAAAACTGTTTTTT. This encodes CATHQSREEKLFF.

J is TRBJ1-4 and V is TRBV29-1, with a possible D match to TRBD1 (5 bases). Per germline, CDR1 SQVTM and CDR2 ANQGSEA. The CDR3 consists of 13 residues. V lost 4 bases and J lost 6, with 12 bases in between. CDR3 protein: CSVAGPIDEKLFF. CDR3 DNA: TGCAGCGTTGCGGGACCTATCGATGAAAAACTGTTTTTT.

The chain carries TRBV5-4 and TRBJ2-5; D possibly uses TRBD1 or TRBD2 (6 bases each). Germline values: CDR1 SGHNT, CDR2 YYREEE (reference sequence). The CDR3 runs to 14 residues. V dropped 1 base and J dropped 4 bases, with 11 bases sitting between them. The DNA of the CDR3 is TGTGCCAGCAGCTTGTGGGGGGCGATAGAGACCCAGTACTTC. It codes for CASSLWGAIETQYF.

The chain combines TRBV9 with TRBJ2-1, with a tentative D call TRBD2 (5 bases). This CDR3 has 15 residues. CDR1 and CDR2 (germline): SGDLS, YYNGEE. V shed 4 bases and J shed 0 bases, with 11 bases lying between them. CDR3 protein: CASSISGNSYNEQFF. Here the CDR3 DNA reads TGTGCCAGCAGCATCTCCGGGAACTCCTACAATGAGCAGTTCTTC.

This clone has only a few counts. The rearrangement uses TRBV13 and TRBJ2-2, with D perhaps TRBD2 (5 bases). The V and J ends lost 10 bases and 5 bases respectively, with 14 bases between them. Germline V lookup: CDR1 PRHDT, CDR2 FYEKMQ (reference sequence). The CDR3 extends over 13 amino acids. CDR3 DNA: TGTGCCACCGTCGGGGAAGATACCGGGGAGCTGTTTTTT. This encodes CATVGEDTGELFF.

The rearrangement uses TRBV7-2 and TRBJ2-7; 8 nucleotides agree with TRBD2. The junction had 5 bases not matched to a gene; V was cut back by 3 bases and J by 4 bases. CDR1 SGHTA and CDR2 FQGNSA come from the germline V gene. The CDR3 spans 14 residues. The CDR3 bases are TGTGCCAGCAGCTTGACTAGCGAGAAATACGAGCAGTACTTC. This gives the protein CASSLTSEKYEQYF.

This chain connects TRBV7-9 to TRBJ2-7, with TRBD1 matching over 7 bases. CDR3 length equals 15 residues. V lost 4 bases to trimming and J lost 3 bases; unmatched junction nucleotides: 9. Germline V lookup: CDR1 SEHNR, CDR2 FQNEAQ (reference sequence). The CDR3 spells CASSSRRAGGYEQYF. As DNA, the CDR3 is TGTGCCAGCAGCTCACGACGGGCAGGGGGCTACGAGCAGTACTTC. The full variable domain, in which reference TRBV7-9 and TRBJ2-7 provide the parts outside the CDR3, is DTGVSQNPRHKITKRGQNVTFRCDPISEHNRLYWYRQTLGQGPEFLTYFQNEAQLEKSRLLSDRFSAERPKGSFSTLEIQRTEQGDSAMYLCASSSRRAGGYEQYFGPGTRLTVT.

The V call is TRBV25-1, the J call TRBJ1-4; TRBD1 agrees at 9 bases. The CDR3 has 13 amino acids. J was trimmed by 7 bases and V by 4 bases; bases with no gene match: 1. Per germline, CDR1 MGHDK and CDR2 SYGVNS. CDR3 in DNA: TGTGCCAGCAGTGGACAGGGGGGTGAAAAACTGTTTTTT. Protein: CASSGQGGEKLFF.

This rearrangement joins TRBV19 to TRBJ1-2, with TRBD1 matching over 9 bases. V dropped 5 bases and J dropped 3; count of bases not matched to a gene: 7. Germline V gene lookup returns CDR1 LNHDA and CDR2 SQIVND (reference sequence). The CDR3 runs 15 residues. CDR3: CASSVRDREDYGYTF. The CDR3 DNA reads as TGTGCCAGTAGTGTCCGGGACAGGGAAGACTATGGCTACACCTTC.

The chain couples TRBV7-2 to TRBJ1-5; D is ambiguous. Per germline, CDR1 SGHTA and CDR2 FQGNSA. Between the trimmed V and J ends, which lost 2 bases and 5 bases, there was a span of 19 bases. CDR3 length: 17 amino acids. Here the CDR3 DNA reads TGTGCCAGCAGCTTAAGTGCAGGAGGGTTAATGCATCAGCCCCAGCATTTT. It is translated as CASSLSAGGLMHQPQHF.

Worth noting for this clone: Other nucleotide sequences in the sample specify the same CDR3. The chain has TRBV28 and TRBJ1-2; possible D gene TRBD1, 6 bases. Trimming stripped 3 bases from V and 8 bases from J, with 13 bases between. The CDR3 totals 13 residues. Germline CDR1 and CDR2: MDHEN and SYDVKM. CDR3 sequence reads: CASSLGGAGGYTF. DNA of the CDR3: TGTGCCAGCAGTTTGGGGGGCGCGGGGGGCTACACCTTC.

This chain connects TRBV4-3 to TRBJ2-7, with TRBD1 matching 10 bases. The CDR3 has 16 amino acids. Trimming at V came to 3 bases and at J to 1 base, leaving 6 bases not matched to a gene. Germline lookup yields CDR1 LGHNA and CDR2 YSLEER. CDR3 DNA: TGCGCCAGCAGCCACTCCGGGACAGGGGAATCCTACGAGCAGTACTTC. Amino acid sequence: CASSHSGTGESYEQYF.